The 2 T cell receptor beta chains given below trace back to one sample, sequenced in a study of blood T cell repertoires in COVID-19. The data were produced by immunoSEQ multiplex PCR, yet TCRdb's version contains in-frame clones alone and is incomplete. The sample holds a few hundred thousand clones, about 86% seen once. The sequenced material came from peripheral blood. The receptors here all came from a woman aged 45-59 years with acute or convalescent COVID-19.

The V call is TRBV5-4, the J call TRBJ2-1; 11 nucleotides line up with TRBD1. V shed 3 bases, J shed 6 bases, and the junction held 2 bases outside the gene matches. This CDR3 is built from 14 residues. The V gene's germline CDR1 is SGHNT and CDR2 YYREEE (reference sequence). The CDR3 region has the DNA TGTGCCAGCAGCTCCGGACAGGGGGCCAATGAGCAGTTCTTC. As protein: CASSSGQGANEQFF.

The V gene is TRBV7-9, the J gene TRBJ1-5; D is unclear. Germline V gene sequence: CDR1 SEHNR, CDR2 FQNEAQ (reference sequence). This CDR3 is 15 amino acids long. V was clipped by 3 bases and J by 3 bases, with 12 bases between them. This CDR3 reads CASSFSGSFNQPQHF. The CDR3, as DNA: TGTGCCAGCAGCTTTTCAGGTTCCTTCAATCAGCCCCAGCATTTT.